A single sample gave rise to the 14 T cell receptor beta chains below, sequenced in a study of shared T cell receptors in the human thymus. Using immunoSEQ multiplex PCR, the repertoire was profiled, and TCRdb retains in-frame clones only, with some absent. The profile shows 700,000 or so clones, over 75% of them singletons. In addition, the sample was reused for a study of human thymus T cells.

Sample: thymocytes. The receptors here all came from a girl under two years old with a congenital heart defect.

The CDR3 DNA reads as TGTGCCAGCAGCCCAGACAGGGATACTTTATATGGCTACACCTTC. Residues: CASSPDRDTLYGYTF. The chain combines TRBV7-3 with TRBJ1-2; 7 nucleotides match TRBD1. J gave up 5 bases and V 5 bases, and 11 bases lay outside the gene matches. This CDR3 is built from 15 residues. Germline assignment: CDR1 SGHTA and CDR2 FQGTGA.

This clone was seen only a few times. The gene calls are TRBV2 and TRBJ2-3; 11 bases are shared with TRBD1. CDR3 size: 18 residues. The V gene end was trimmed by 7 bases and the J gene end by 4 bases; junction bases not matched to a gene: 16. The V gene's germline CDR1 is SNHLY and CDR2 FYNNEI. CDR3 sequence reads: CASTPQGTGGISADTQYF. Written as DNA, the CDR3 is TGTGCCAGCACACCCCAGGGGACAGGGGGTATAAGTGCAGATACGCAGTATTTT.

This clone was observed once. This rearrangement joins TRBV5-5 to TRBJ2-1; TRBD2 aligns across 8 bases. The trim removed 0 bases at V and 9 bases at J, leaving 8 bases unmatched. This CDR3 spans 15 amino acids. In germline, CDR1 is SGHKS, CDR2 YYEKEE (reference sequence). CDR3 amino acids: CASSLGERGPREQFF. The CDR3 DNA follows: TGTGCCAGCAGCTTGGGCGAGCGGGGGCCCCGTGAGCAGTTCTTC. Together with reference TRBV5-5 and TRBJ2-1, the CDR3 gives the full variable domain: DAGVTQSPTHLIKTRGQQVTLRCSPISGHKSVSWYQQVLGQGPQFIFQYYEKEERGRGNFPDRFSARQFPNYSSELNVNALLLGDSALYLCASSLGERGPREQFFGPGTRLTVL.

The chain carries TRBV12-5 and TRBJ2-3; TRBD1 matches at 7 bases. With V trimmed by 4 bases and J by 5 bases, 18 bases remained unmatched. The CDR3 totals 18 residues. CDR1 and CDR2 (germline): LGHNT, FRNRAP. The CDR3 reads CASGCRNRQGLPIDTQYF. CDR3 nucleotide sequence: TGTGCTAGTGGTTGCCGGAATCGACAGGGATTGCCAATAGATACGCAGTATTTT.

This clone was detected once. V usage is TRBV28 and J usage is TRBJ1-2; the D gene is possibly TRBD1 (5 bases). CDR1 MDHEN and CDR2 SYDVKM come from the germline V gene. Deletions cut 5 bases from V and 7 bases from J, with 8 bases between. The CDR3 has 11 residues. In nucleotides, the CDR3 is TGTGCCAGCAGTCCCCAGGGTGGCTACACCTTC. Protein: CASSPQGGYTF.

The chain uses TRBV15 and TRBJ2-3; 7 bases line up with TRBD1. Per the germline V gene, CDR1 is LNHNV and CDR2 is YYDKDF (reference sequence). Trimming cost V 3 bases and J 4 bases; bases outside gene matches: 16. CDR3 length equals 18 residues. As DNA, the CDR3 is TGTGCCACCAGCAGCGGGATCCGGGACAGAATTGAGGCAGATACGCAGTATTTT. Translated, it gives CATSSGIRDRIEADTQYF.

This chain joins TRBV4-3 and TRBJ1-2, with 7 nucleotides matching TRBD1. Germline V gene sequence: CDR1 LGHNA, CDR2 YSLEER. The CDR3 sequence is 15 residues long. Trimming cost V 1 base and J 4 bases; bases outside gene matches: 6. The DNA of the CDR3 is TGCGCCAGCAGCCAAGTCCCGAGACAGGGCTATGGCTACACCTTC. Its translation: CASSQVPRQGYGYTF.

The gene calls are TRBV4-1 and TRBJ2-5, with a possible D match to TRBD2 (6 bases). CDR3 length: 18 amino acids. V lost 5 bases and J 4 bases, leaving 26 bases between the germline ends. Germline V CDR1 and CDR2: MGHRA, YSYEKL. The CDR3 bases are TGCGCCAGCAGCTACCGACTGGGACTTATTGAAGCCCCAGAGACCCAGTACTTC. It specifies CASSYRLGLIEAPETQYF.

CDR3 nucleotide sequence: TGTGCCAGCAGCTTAGGTGCGGGAGGAGGGGAGACCCAGTACTTC. Its translation is CASSLGAGGGETQYF. The V call is TRBV7-9, the J call TRBJ2-5, with 8 bases identical to TRBD2. CDR1 is SEHNR and CDR2 is FQNEAQ in the germline V gene (reference sequence). The ends lost 1 base at V and 5 bases at J; junction bases unmatched: 6. The CDR3 contains 15 residues.

V is TRBV25-1 and J is TRBJ1-5; D might be TRBD1 (5 bases). The CDR3 length is 12 residues. The V gene lost 2 bases and the J gene lost 9 bases, with 8 bases spanning the gap. Germline V lookup: CDR1 MGHDK, CDR2 SYGVNS. CDR3 DNA: TGTGCCAGCAGTGAACGGAGGGGGCCCCAGCATTTT. It translates to CASSERRGPQHF.

The chain joins TRBV10-1 to TRBJ2-7; 10 bases are shared with TRBD1. V trimming: 0 bases; J trimming: 7 bases; junction bases outside the gene matches: 9. The CDR3 is made up of 16 amino acids. CDR1 WNHNN and CDR2 SYGVQD come from the germline V gene (reference sequence). The CDR3 is CASSESSGQGIWEQYF. The CDR3 DNA is TGCGCCAGCAGTGAGTCGTCGGGACAGGGGATATGGGAGCAGTACTTC.

The chain carries TRBV6-5 and TRBJ1-2; D uncertain. Germline CDR1 and CDR2: MNHEY and SVGAGI. Trimming stripped 8 bases from V and 8 bases from J, with 12 bases between. This CDR3 spans 11 amino acids. In DNA, the CDR3 is TGTGCCAGCCGGTTTGGAGACGGCTACACCTTC. Amino acids: CASRFGDGYTF.

This chain connects TRBV4-3 to TRBJ1-6; no clear D. This CDR3 comprises 15 residues. The V gene's germline CDR1 is LGHNA and CDR2 YSLEER. Trimming pared 0 bases from V and 7 bases from J, leaving 10 bases between. The CDR3 DNA reads as TGCGCCAGCAGCCAAGACTGGTTCGGGAATTCACCCCTCCACTTT. This codes for CASSQDWFGNSPLHF.

The chain recombines TRBV5-5 with TRBJ2-2; weak D call: TRBD1 (6 bases). V gave up 0 bases and J gave up 4 bases, with 10 bases separating them. CDR1 SGHKS and CDR2 YYEKEE come from the germline V gene (reference sequence). The CDR3 is 15 residues long. The CDR3 region is CASSLDAGATGELFF. Here the CDR3 DNA reads TGTGCCAGCAGCTTGGATGCAGGGGCCACCGGGGAGCTGTTTTTT. The variable domain in full, completed from reference TRBV5-5 and TRBJ2-2, reads DAGVTQSPTHLIKTRGQQVTLRCSPISGHKSVSWYQQVLGQGPQFIFQYYEKEERGRGNFPDRFSARQFPNYSSELNVNALLLGDSALYLCASSLDAGATGELFFGEGSRLTVL.